This record concerns one T cell receptor beta chain sequence. Its target is not known. The data were obtained in a study of breast tumors, draining lymph nodes, adjacent tissues. Findings of the study overall: The data were judged consistent with most tumor T cells coming from lymph node and expanding in tumor. Tumor TCR diversity was below lymph nodes but above nontumor tissue. The lymph node origin of tumor T cells was framed as consistent with a hypothesis, not demonstrated. Tumor and nontumor repertoires were significantly more similar in luminal-like than in basal-like breast cancer.

The CDR3 runs to 12 residues. CDR1 is LNHNV and CDR2 is YYDKDF in the germline V gene (reference sequence). Trimming shortened V by 0 bases and J by 7 bases, and 6 bases separated the two germline ends. TCRdb re-analysed the multiplex PCR reads in MiXCR, keeping a single row per CDR3 protein. This sample has tens of thousands of distinct CDR3 sequences, with approximately 22% found just once. V gene TRBV15 combines with J gene TRBJ1-1; D gene ambiguous. This receptor was taken from a female donor with breast cancer. Some clones in this sample may be carry-over from other donors' samples. Sequencing was carried out using breast tumor tissue. CDR3 sequence: CATSRDGIEAFF. CDR3 sequence (DNA): TGTGCCACCAGCAGAGATGGGATTGAAGCTTTCTTT. Full variable domain (remainder filled in from reference TRBV15 and TRBJ1-1): DAMVIQNPRYQVTQFGKPVTLSCSQTLNHNVMYWYQQKSSQAPKLLFHYYDKDFNNEADTPDNFQSRRPNTSFCFLDIRSPGLGDTAMYLCATSRDGIEAFFGQGTRLTVV.